These 17 T cell receptor beta chains share one sample of origin, sequenced in a study of blood T cell repertoires in COVID-19. TCRdb's table, derived via immunoSEQ multiplex PCR, lists solely in-frame clones and lacks some. Of 220,000 or so clones listed, roughly 90% are singletons. Material: peripheral blood. The source is a man in his fifties or sixties with COVID-19, enrolled during active disease.

The CDR3 DNA follows: TGCAGTGGCGAATCCGGGGGGGGCTACACCTTC. It translates to CSGESGGGYTF. The rearrangement joins TRBV20-1 to TRBJ1-2; perhaps TRBD1 as D (5 bases). The V gene lost 7 bases and the J gene lost 8 bases, with 14 bases spanning the gap. Germline lookup yields CDR1 DFQATT and CDR2 SNEGSKA (reference sequence). This CDR3 is built from 11 residues.

This sequence joins TRBV10-3 and TRBJ1-1; the D gene is possibly TRBD1 (5 bases). Germline CDR1 is ENHRY and CDR2 is SYGVKD. This CDR3 region has 13 residues. V shed 11 bases and J shed 4 bases, with 17 bases lying between them. CDR3 sequence: CASSTGGSTEAFF. CDR3 sequence (DNA): TGTGCCTCTTCAACGGGGGGGAGCACTGAAGCTTTCTTT.

V usage is TRBV6-6 and J usage is TRBJ1-1, with TRBD1 matching 9 bases. The CDR3 totals 15 residues. Germline lookup yields CDR1 MNHNY and CDR2 SVGAGI (reference sequence). Unmatched junction bases numbered 4, after V lost 4 bases and J lost 1 base. The CDR3: CASSLPTGGNTEAFF. The CDR3 nucleotides read TGTGCCAGCAGTTTGCCGACAGGGGGGAACACTGAAGCTTTCTTT.

The CDR3 DNA reads TGTGCCAGCAGTTACTCCCAGGGTTTTGGTACTGAAGCTTTCTTT. Its protein product is CASSYSQGFGTEAFF. The chain recombines TRBV6-5 with TRBJ1-1, with D perhaps TRBD1 (5 bases). The V gene lost 0 bases and the J gene lost 5 bases, with 13 bases spanning the gap. The CDR3 sequence is 15 residues long. CDR1 is MNHEY and CDR2 is SVGAGI in the germline V gene.

The V call is TRBV6-4, the J call TRBJ2-1, with D perhaps matching TRBD2 (5 bases). Germline CDR1 MRHNA, CDR2 SNTAGT. V shed 1 base and J shed 3 bases, with 16 bases lying between them. The length of the CDR3 is 17 residues. The CDR3 sequence is CASSDYPMGSGYNEQFF. The DNA for the CDR3 is TGTGCCAGCAGTGACTACCCTATGGGCAGCGGCTACAATGAGCAGTTCTTC.

The chain uses TRBV7-6 and TRBJ1-1, with 7 nucleotides matching TRBD1. Germline V CDR1 and CDR2: SGHVS, FNYEAQ. There are 13 residues in the CDR3. V trimming: 5 bases; J trimming: 4 bases; junction bases outside the gene matches: 4. CDR3 region: CASSTTGSTEAFF. The DNA for the CDR3 is TGTGCCAGCAGCACGACAGGGAGCACTGAAGCTTTCTTT.

The chain joins TRBV9 to TRBJ2-1; tentative D call: TRBD2 (5 bases). With 4 bases removed from V and 2 bases from J, the gap between germline ends came to 19 bases. The CDR3 length is 17 residues. Per germline, CDR1 SGDLS and CDR2 YYNGEE. The CDR3: CASSREGVAATYNEQFF. The CDR3 DNA is TGTGCCAGCAGCCGCGAGGGAGTGGCGGCCACCTACAATGAGCAGTTCTTC.

The chain employs TRBV7-2 and TRBJ2-1; the match to TRBD2 covers 9 bases. The CDR3 runs to 13 residues. V shed 3 bases and J 6 bases; nucleotides not matched to a gene: 0. Germline CDR1 is SGHTA and CDR2 is FQGNSA. The DNA for the CDR3 is TGTGCCAGCAGCTTTAGCGGGAGCAATGAGCAGTTCTTC. This encodes CASSFSGSNEQFF.

The V gene is TRBV6-5, the J gene TRBJ2-2; D is uncertain. Germline assignment: CDR1 MNHEY and CDR2 SVGAGI. Trimming pared 4 bases from V and 3 bases from J, leaving 9 bases between. The CDR3 covers 14 residues. The CDR3 DNA follows: TGTGCCAGCAGTTTAGCTTACGACACCGGGGAGCTGTTTTTT. Protein: CASSLAYDTGELFF.

The chain combines TRBV4-2 with TRBJ2-1; 11 bases map to TRBD1. Germline V gene data show CDR1 as LGHNA and CDR2 as YNFKEQ. The trim removed 0 bases at V and 6 bases at J, leaving 7 bases unmatched. The length of the CDR3 is 17 residues. The CDR3 here is CASSQDPSGTGGNEQFF. The CDR3 bases are TGTGCCAGCAGCCAAGATCCCTCCGGGACAGGGGGCAATGAGCAGTTCTTC.

This clone was seen a single time. V and J are TRBV27 and TRBJ2-3; the D is unclear. Germline-derived CDR1 and CDR2 are MNHEY and SMNVEV (reference sequence). The CDR3 runs 14 residues. V lost 3 bases to trimming and J lost 0 bases, with 7 bases between them. The CDR3 DNA reads as TGTGCCAGCAGTTTCAGCAGGAGCACAGATACGCAGTATTTT. It specifies CASSFSRSTDTQYF.

This clone was seen a single time. The chain couples TRBV2 to TRBJ1-1, with D tentatively TRBD1 (6 bases). CDR1 SNHLY and CDR2 FYNNEI come from the germline V gene. Trimming removed 5 bases at V and 5 bases at J, with 9 bases between. The CDR3 has 12 amino acids. The chain's CDR3 is CASSRDTTEAFF. In DNA, the CDR3 is TGTGCCAGCAGTCGGGACACAACTGAAGCTTTCTTT.

The chain recombines TRBV7-2 with TRBJ2-3, with TRBD2 as a possible D gene (6 bases). V was shortened by 4 bases and J by 4 bases, with 12 bases between the two germline ends. In germline, CDR1 is SGHTA, CDR2 FQGNSA. The CDR3 contains 14 residues. The CDR3 region has the DNA TGTGCCAGCAGCTCTGGGGGGAGAGCAGATACGCAGTATTTT. Translating gives CASSSGGRADTQYF.

CDR3 in DNA: TGTGCCAGCAGCCCGGGAGGGACTTGGGGATCACCCCTCCACTTT. It yields the protein CASSPGGTWGSPLHF. The rearrangement links TRBV4-2 to TRBJ1-6; a possible D gene is TRBD1 (5 bases). The V end was cut by 4 bases, the J end by 10 bases, with 17 bases between. The V gene's germline CDR1 is LGHNA and CDR2 YNFKEQ. The length of the CDR3 is 15 residues.

The chain employs TRBV11-2 and TRBJ2-5; D possibly corresponds to TRBD2 (7 bases). Germline V gene lookup returns CDR1 SGHAT and CDR2 FQNNGV. CDR3 size: 16 residues. The V end was cut by 5 bases, the J end by 2 bases, with 18 bases between. In DNA form, the CDR3 reads TGTGCCAGCAGCCATTCAACGGGGGGCGGGCAAGAGACCCAGTACTTC. Its translation: CASSHSTGGGQETQYF.

The rearrangement uses TRBV30 and TRBJ2-7; 9 positions agree with TRBD1. This CDR3 region has 14 residues. CDR1 GTSNPN and CDR2 SVGIG come from the germline V gene (reference sequence). J lost 1 base, V lost 4 bases, and 5 bases had no gene match. The CDR3 region has the DNA TGTGCCTGGACAATGGGGACAGGGTCCTACGAGCAGTACTTC. It encodes CAWTMGTGSYEQYF. The whole variable domain, remainder taken from reference TRBV30 and TRBJ2-7, is SQTIHQWPATLVQPVGSPLSLECTVEGTSNPNLYWYRQAAGRGLQLLFYSVGIGQISSEVPQNLSASRPQDRQFILSSKKLLLSDSGFYLCAWTMGTGSYEQYFGPGTRLTVT.

The chain recombines TRBV3-1 (or the pseudogene TRBV3-2) with TRBJ2-6; 13 bases fit TRBD2. Germline V gene sequence: CDR1 LGHDT, CDR2 YNNKEL (reference sequence). V lost 2 bases, J lost 3 bases, and 4 bases stayed unmatched. This CDR3 has 18 residues. CDR3 coding DNA: TGTGCCAGCAGCCAATCCGGGACTAGCGGGGTTGGGGCCAACGTCCTGACTTTC. This translates into CASSQSGTSGVGANVLTF.